This passage covers 22 T cell receptor beta chains from one sample sequenced in a study of OX40 agonist ivuxolimab in advanced cancers. The method was immunoSEQ multiplex PCR; TCRdb's version includes in-frame clones alone and lacks a portion of them. Counted here are fewer than 90,000 clones, roughly 89% occurring once; the ten biggest clones make up under 2%. The sample consisted of CD4+ or CD8+ T cells sorted from blood, taken in a trial of the OX40 agonist ivuxolimab. These receptors all come from an adult with an advanced solid tumor such as melanoma, head and neck, liver or kidney cancer.

The chain couples TRBV2 to TRBJ2-7; D may be TRBD1 (6 bases). CDR1 SNHLY and CDR2 FYNNEI come from the germline V gene. Trimming removed 7 bases at V and 3 bases at J, with 13 bases between. The CDR3 sequence is 13 residues long. The CDR3 region is CASKSGTLYEQYF. CDR3 nucleotide sequence: TGTGCCAGCAAGTCCGGGACACTCTACGAGCAGTACTTC.

The genes are TRBV19 and TRBJ2-2; TRBD2 matches at 8 bases. Trimming took 2 bases from V and 1 from J; bases not matched to a gene: 0. Germline CDR1 reads LNHDA; CDR2 reads SQIVND (reference sequence). CDR3 size: 15 residues. CDR3 coding DNA: TGTGCCAGTAGTATAAGCGGGAGGAACACCGGGGAGCTGTTTTTT. Translating it yields CASSISGRNTGELFF.

CDR3 nucleotide sequence: TGTGCCATCAGGGGGACAGGGGAAGAGAATGAGCAGTTCTTC. It translates to CAIRGTGEENEQFF. The chain employs TRBV10-3 and TRBJ2-1, with 10 bases lining up with TRBD1. CDR3 size: 14 residues. In germline, CDR1 is ENHRY, CDR2 SYGVKD. Unmatched junction bases numbered 6, after V lost 6 bases and J lost 7 bases.

The chain recombines TRBV5-1 with TRBJ2-1, with D unresolved. V was cut by 0 bases and J by 2 bases, with 6 bases left in between. CDR1 is SGHRS, CDR2 YFSETQ, per germline. This CDR3 region has 14 residues. CDR3 DNA: TGCGCCAGCAGCTTGGGTACCACCTACAATGAGCAGTTCTTC. This gives the protein CASSLGTTYNEQFF.

The chain recombines TRBV4-1 with TRBJ2-3; 9 bases are shared with TRBD2. Per germline, CDR1 MGHRA and CDR2 YSYEKL. The J segment lost 1 base and the V segment lost 2 bases, leaving 16 bases of the junction unmatched. The CDR3 runs to 20 residues. In nucleotides, the CDR3 is TGCGCCAGCAGCCAATCCCAGCCGCCGGGACTAGCATCTGGCACAGATACGCAGTATTTT. It codes for CASSQSQPPGLASGTDTQYF.

Notes on this clone: The junction departs from the called germline gene at one end, perhaps through a read error. The chain combines TRBV6-1 with TRBJ2-5, with TRBD1 as a possible D gene (5 bases). The CDR3 spans 13 residues. Germline V lookup: CDR1 MNHNS, CDR2 SASEGT. In nucleotides, the CDR3 is TGTGCCAGCGGTGACAGACTCCAAGAGACCCAGTACTTC. It encodes CASGDRLQETQYF.

This chain links TRBV7-8 with TRBJ2-3, with 10 bases fitting TRBD2. CDR3 size: 16 residues. Trimming took 5 bases from V and 4 from J; bases not matched to a gene: 9. Germline V lookup: CDR1 SGHVS, CDR2 FQNEAQ. CDR3 nucleotides: TGTGCCAGCAGCCCCTATCTAGCGGGAGTGGCAGATACGCAGTATTTT. Its translation is CASSPYLAGVADTQYF.

The chain recombines TRBV5-4 with TRBJ2-1; 7 bases are a match to TRBD1. Trimming cost V 4 bases and J 7 bases; bases outside gene matches: 8. This CDR3 is built from 14 residues. Germline lookup yields CDR1 SGHNT and CDR2 YYREEE (reference sequence). CDR3 DNA sequence: TGTGCCAGCAGCACAAGACAGGGAAGAAATGAGCAGTTCTTC. Translation gives CASSTRQGRNEQFF.

The chain recombines TRBV30 with TRBJ2-5; TRBD2 matches 7 bases. Germline V gives CDR1 GTSNPN, CDR2 SVGIG (reference sequence). The CDR3 sequence is 14 residues long. Trimming at V came to 0 bases and at J to 1 base, leaving 2 bases not matched to a gene. For the CDR3, the DNA is TGTGCCTGGAGTGTAGTAGCGGGCCAAGAGACCCAGTACTTC. Amino acids: CAWSVVAGQETQYF. Looking up the rest from reference TRBV30 and TRBJ2-5 gives the full variable domain: SQTIHQWPATLVQPVGSPLSLECTVEGTSNPNLYWYRQAAGRGLQLLFYSVGIGQISSEVPQNLSASRPQDRQFILSSKKLLLSDSGFYLCAWSVVAGQETQYFGPGTRLLVL.

The chain uses TRBV5-1 and TRBJ2-5; 7 nucleotides align to TRBD2. With V trimmed by 5 bases and J by 3 bases, 4 bases remained unmatched. Germline V gene lookup returns CDR1 SGHRS and CDR2 YFSETQ. The CDR3 is 13 residues long. CDR3 bases: TGCGCCAGCAGTAGAGGGAGGGAAGAGACCCAGTACTTC. Its translation is CASSRGREETQYF.

V is TRBV2 and J is TRBJ2-2; TRBD2 is a possible D gene (6 bases). From germline, CDR1 is SNHLY and CDR2 FYNNEI. Trimming shortened V by 0 bases and J by 3 bases, and 11 bases separated the two germline ends. CDR3 length: 16 amino acids. This CDR3 is CASSEAEGRYTGELFF. CDR3 sequence (DNA): TGTGCCAGCAGTGAAGCGGAGGGGAGGTACACCGGGGAGCTGTTTTTT.

The chain couples TRBV5-4 to TRBJ1-1; D is undetermined. V was cut by 4 bases and J by 1 base, with 14 bases left in between. The CDR3 totals 15 residues. Germline-derived CDR1 and CDR2 are SGHNT and YYREEE (reference sequence). This chain's CDR3 is CASSLPKGSNTEAFF. CDR3 sequence (DNA): TGTGCCAGCAGCCTACCTAAAGGATCGAACACTGAAGCTTTCTTT.

CDR3 in amino acids: CAWTWAGRGQTEAFF. In DNA, the CDR3 is TGTGCCTGGACATGGGCGGGCAGGGGGCAGACTGAAGCTTTCTTT. The rearrangement uses TRBV30 and TRBJ1-1; 8 bases agree with TRBD1. The CDR3 is made up of 15 amino acids. V shed 4 bases and J 5 bases; nucleotides not matched to a gene: 12. Germline V lookup: CDR1 GTSNPN, CDR2 SVGIG (reference sequence).

The chain employs TRBV29-1 and TRBJ2-1, with D possibly being TRBD1 or TRBD2 (5 bases each). Trimming stripped 4 bases from V and 3 bases from J, with 13 bases between. The CDR3 loop spans 14 amino acids. Germline assignment: CDR1 SQVTM and CDR2 ANQGSEA. CDR3 residues: CSVGAGSFYNEQFF. The CDR3 DNA reads TGCAGCGTTGGAGCAGGGAGTTTCTACAATGAGCAGTTCTTC.

The rearrangement links TRBV7-6 to TRBJ1-5; possible D gene TRBD1, 5 bases. The V end was cut by 3 bases, the J end by 2 bases, with 11 bases between. The V gene's germline CDR1 is SGHVS and CDR2 FNYEAQ. The CDR3 consists of 15 residues. The CDR3 spells CASSLSAGGNQPQHF. The DNA of the CDR3 is TGTGCCAGCAGCTTGTCCGCGGGGGGCAATCAGCCCCAGCATTTT.

As to this clone: The identical CDR3 is also encoded by other nucleotide sequences in the sample. This chain links TRBV2 with TRBJ1-5; 9 positions agree with TRBD1. CDR1 is SNHLY and CDR2 is FYNNEI in the germline V gene. The length of the CDR3 is 14 residues. V lost 4 bases to trimming and J lost 2 bases; unmatched junction nucleotides: 0. CDR3 coding DNA: TGTGCCAGCAGTGGACAGGGGGGCAATCAGCCCCAGCATTTT. This translates into CASSGQGGNQPQHF.

This chain uses TRBV6-1 with TRBJ1-1; possibly TRBD1 for D (5 bases). In germline, CDR1 is MNHNS, CDR2 SASEGT. With 10 bases removed from V and 4 bases from J, the gap between germline ends came to 16 bases. This CDR3 spans 13 amino acids. The CDR3 here is CATGSQGGTEAFF. The CDR3 bases are TGTGCCACCGGCTCGCAGGGTGGCACTGAAGCTTTCTTT.

This clone appeared a few times. The V gene is TRBV10-3, the J gene TRBJ1-2; possible D gene TRBD1, 6 bases. There are 14 residues in the CDR3. Germline V gene data show CDR1 as ENHRY and CDR2 as SYGVKD. Trimming removed 1 base from V and 4 bases from J, with 10 bases in between. This chain's CDR3 is CAISELDRFYGYTF. In nucleotides, the CDR3 is TGTGCCATCAGTGAGTTAGACAGGTTCTATGGCTACACCTTC.

The chain employs TRBV23-1 and TRBJ2-7, with D possibly TRBD1 on 6 matching bases. TRBV23-1 is placed among ORFs of uncertain function. V was cut by 4 bases and J by 1 base, with 26 bases left in between. The CDR3 consists of 19 residues. CDR3 protein: CASSPRLIDRWQGSYEQYF. CDR3 bases: TGCGCCAGCAGTCCCCGATTGATCGACCGTTGGCAGGGGTCCTACGAGCAGTACTTC.

The V and J genes are TRBV7-9 and TRBJ2-1; D may be TRBD1 or TRBD2 (6 bases each). The CDR3 covers 15 residues. Germline V gene sequence: CDR1 SEHNR, CDR2 FQNEAQ (reference sequence). Deletions cut 3 bases from V and 9 bases from J, with 18 bases between. CDR3 sequence: CASSFGNWGRGEQFF. The CDR3 DNA sequence: TGTGCCAGCAGCTTTGGAAATTGGGGGCGGGGTGAGCAGTTCTTC.

The rearrangement uses TRBV30 and TRBJ1-2; D is undetermined. Germline V gene sequence: CDR1 GTSNPN, CDR2 SVGIG (reference sequence). The CDR3 spans 13 residues. Trimming shortened V by 2 bases and J by 4 bases, and 11 bases separated the two germline ends. CDR3 nucleotides: TGTGCCTGGAGTTCTCAAGCCGGCTATGGCTACACCTTC. This translates into CAWSSQAGYGYTF.

This chain joins TRBV28 and TRBJ2-7; 12 positions match TRBD2. In germline, CDR1 is MDHEN, CDR2 SYDVKM. V lost 4 bases and J lost 5; bases outside the gene matches: 12. CDR3 size: 17 residues. CDR3 region: CASSSFSTSGRVHEQYF. In nucleotides, the CDR3 is TGTGCCAGCAGTTCCTTTTCGACTAGCGGGAGAGTGCACGAGCAGTACTTC.